This T cell receptor (beta chain) appears in the sequencing data of a study of cytomegalovirus exposure and HLA in healthy donors. 60 Vbeta and 13 Jbeta primers were used in PCR. Sequencing used immunoSEQ multiplex PCR; TCRdb keeps in-frame clones, though not all of them. Here the sample table reports 50,000 to 70,000 clones. CDR1 is MNHEY and CDR2 is SVGAGI in the germline V gene. The CDR3 loop spans 15 amino acids. Trimming took 2 bases from V and 6 from J, leaving 14 bases between them. This receptor was identified in a woman younger than 35 in good health and CMV-seronegative. Sequenced sample: PBMCs. The chain recombines TRBV6-5 with TRBJ1-5; maybe TRBD1 (5 bases). Written as DNA, the CDR3 is TGTGCCAGCAGTTACGGGGGAGGAGGTCGTCAGCCCCAGCATTTT. It encodes CASSYGGGGRQPQHF.